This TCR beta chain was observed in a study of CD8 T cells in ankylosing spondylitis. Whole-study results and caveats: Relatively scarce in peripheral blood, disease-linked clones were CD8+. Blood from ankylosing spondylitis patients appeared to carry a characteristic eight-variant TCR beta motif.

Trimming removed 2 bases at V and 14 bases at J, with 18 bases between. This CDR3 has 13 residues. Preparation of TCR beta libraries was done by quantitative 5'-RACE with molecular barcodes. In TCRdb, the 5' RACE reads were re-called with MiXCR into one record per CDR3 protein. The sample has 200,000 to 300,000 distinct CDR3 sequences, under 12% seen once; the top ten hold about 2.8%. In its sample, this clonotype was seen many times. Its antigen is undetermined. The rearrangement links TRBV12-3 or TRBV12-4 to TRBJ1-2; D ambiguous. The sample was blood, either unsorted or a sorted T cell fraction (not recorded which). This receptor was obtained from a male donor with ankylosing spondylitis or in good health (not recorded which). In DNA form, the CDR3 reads TGTGCCAGCAGTTTAAAGGCAGGCGCCGGAGGGACCTTC. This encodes CASSLKAGAGGTF.